These 7 T cell receptor beta chains originate from one sample sequenced in a study of technical replicates of blood from several donors. Libraries were prepared by immunoSEQ multiplex PCR; TCRdb keeps only in-frame clonotypes and omits some of them. The profile covers some 69,000 clones, with over 75% appearing a single time and 4.6% taken by the ten largest. Material for sequencing was PBMCs. These receptors were obtained from a human donor in good health. Some clones in this sample may be carry-over from other donors' samples.

V and J are TRBV6-6 and TRBJ1-3; D is undetermined. Trimming pared 7 bases from V and 0 bases from J, leaving 13 bases between. The CDR3 totals 15 residues. Germline-derived CDR1 and CDR2 are MNHNY and SVGAGI (reference sequence). CDR3 in DNA: TGTGCCAGCAAGGGAGAGGGAAGCTCTGGAAACACCATATATTTT. This codes for CASKGEGSSGNTIYF.

The J gene is TRBJ1-4, the V gene TRBV25-1, with a tentative D call TRBD1 (6 bases). CDR1 and CDR2 (germline): MGHDK, SYGVNS. The ends were cut back, 4 bases at V and 4 bases at J, with 13 bases in the middle. This CDR3 region has 15 residues. CDR3 region: CASSGAGAGNEKLFF. DNA of the CDR3: TGTGCCAGCAGTGGGGCAGGGGCAGGTAATGAAAAACTGTTTTTT.

This rearrangement joins TRBV11-1 to TRBJ2-2, with 9 bases aligning to TRBD1. J gave up 4 bases and V 5 bases, and 5 bases lay outside the gene matches. The CDR3 has 15 residues. Germline V gene sequence: CDR1 SGHAT, CDR2 FQDESV (reference sequence). CDR3 amino acids: CASSHRDRVTGELFF. The CDR3 nucleotides read TGTGCCAGCAGCCACCGGGACAGGGTCACCGGGGAGCTGTTTTTT.

The chain is built from TRBV19 and TRBJ2-5; 9 bases line up with TRBD1. The V segment lost 3 bases and the J segment 6 bases; nucleotides outside the gene matches: 5. Looked up from germline, CDR1 is LNHDA and CDR2 is SQIVND (reference sequence). The CDR3 covers 14 residues. This CDR3 is CASSMGQGMQTQYF. CDR3 bases: TGTGCCAGTAGTATGGGACAGGGTATGCAGACCCAGTACTTC.

V and J are TRBV9 and TRBJ2-1, with TRBD2 identical over 9 bases. There are 15 residues in the CDR3. V was pared by 0 bases and J by 7 bases, with 5 bases of the junction left unmatched. Germline V gene lookup returns CDR1 SGDLS and CDR2 YYNGEE. The CDR3 DNA is TGTGCCAGCAGCGTAGAAGGCCTAGCGGGGAATGAGCAGTTCTTC. As protein: CASSVEGLAGNEQFF.

V is TRBV5-6 and J is TRBJ2-1, with 8 positions matching TRBD1. V lost 2 bases and J lost 4; bases outside the gene matches: 8. The CDR3 is made up of 16 amino acids. Germline lookup yields CDR1 SGHDT and CDR2 YYEEEE. CDR3 coding DNA: TGTGCCAGCAGCTTCGAACAGGGGGAGAGATACAATGAGCAGTTCTTC. It codes for CASSFEQGERYNEQFF.

J is TRBJ2-3 and V is TRBV5-1; a possible D gene is TRBD2 (6 bases). In germline, CDR1 is SGHRS, CDR2 YFSETQ. This CDR3 spans 13 amino acids. Trimming stripped 2 bases from V and 6 bases from J, with 10 bases between. Here the CDR3 DNA reads TGCGCCAGCAGCTTTCCGGGAGAGGATACGCAGTATTTT. This translates into CASSFPGEDTQYF.